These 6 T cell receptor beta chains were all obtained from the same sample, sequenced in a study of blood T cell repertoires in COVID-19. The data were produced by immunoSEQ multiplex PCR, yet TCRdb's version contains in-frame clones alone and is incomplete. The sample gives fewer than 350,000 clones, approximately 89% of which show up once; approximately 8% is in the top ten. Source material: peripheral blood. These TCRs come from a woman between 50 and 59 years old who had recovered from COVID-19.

The CDR3 region is CASSFRGTEAFF. The CDR3 region has the DNA TGTGCCAGCAGCTTCAGGGGCACTGAAGCTTTCTTT. The chain links TRBV11-2 to TRBJ1-1, with D possibly being TRBD1 (6 bases). V dropped 3 bases and J dropped 4 bases, with 6 bases sitting between them. Germline values: CDR1 SGHAT, CDR2 FQNNGV. This CDR3 has 12 amino acids.

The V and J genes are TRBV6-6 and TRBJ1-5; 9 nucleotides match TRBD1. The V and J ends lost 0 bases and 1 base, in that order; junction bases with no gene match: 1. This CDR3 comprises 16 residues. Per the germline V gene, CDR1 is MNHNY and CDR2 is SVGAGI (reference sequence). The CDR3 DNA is TGTGCCAGCAGTTACTCGGGACAGGGCAGCAATCAGCCCCAGCATTTT. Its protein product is CASSYSGQGSNQPQHF.

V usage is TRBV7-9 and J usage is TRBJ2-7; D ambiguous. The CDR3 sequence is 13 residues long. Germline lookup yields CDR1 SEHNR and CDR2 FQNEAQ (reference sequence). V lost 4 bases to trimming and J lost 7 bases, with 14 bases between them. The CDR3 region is CASSSAALREQYF. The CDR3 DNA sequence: TGTGCCAGCAGCTCGGCGGCGTTAAGGGAGCAGTACTTC.

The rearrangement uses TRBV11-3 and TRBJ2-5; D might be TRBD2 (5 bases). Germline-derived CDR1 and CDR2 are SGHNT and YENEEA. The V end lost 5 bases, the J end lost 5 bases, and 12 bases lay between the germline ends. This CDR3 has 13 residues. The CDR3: CASSQQRSETQYF. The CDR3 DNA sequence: TGTGCCAGCAGCCAACAGCGGTCGGAGACCCAGTACTTC.

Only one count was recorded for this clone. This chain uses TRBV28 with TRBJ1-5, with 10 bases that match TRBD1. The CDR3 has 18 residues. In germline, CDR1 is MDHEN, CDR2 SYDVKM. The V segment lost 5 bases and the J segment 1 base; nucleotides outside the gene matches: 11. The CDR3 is CASSVTGTGEGSNQPQHF. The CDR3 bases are TGTGCCAGCAGTGTGACCGGGACAGGGGAAGGGAGCAATCAGCCCCAGCATTTT.

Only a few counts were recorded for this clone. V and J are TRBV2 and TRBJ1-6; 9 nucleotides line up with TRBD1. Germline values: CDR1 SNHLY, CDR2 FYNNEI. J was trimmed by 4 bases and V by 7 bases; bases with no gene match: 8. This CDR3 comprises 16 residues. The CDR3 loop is CASKGTGGLYNSPLHF. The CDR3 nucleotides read TGTGCCAGCAAAGGAACAGGGGGCCTTTATAATTCACCCCTCCACTTT.